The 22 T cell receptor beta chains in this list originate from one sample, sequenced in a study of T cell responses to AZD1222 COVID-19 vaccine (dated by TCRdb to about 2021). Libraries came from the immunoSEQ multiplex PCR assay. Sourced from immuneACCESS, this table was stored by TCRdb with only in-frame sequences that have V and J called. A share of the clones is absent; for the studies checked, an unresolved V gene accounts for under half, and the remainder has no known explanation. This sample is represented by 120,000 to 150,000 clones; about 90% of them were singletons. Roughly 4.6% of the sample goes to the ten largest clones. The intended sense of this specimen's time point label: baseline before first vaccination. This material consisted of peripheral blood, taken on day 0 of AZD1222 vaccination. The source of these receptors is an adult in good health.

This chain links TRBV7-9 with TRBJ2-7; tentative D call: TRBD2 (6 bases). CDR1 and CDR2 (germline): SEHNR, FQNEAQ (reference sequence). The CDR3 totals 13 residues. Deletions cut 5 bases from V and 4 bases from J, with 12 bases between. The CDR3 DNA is TGTGCCAGCAGCCCGCGGGGAAGGTACGAGCAGTACTTC. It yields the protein CASSPRGRYEQYF.

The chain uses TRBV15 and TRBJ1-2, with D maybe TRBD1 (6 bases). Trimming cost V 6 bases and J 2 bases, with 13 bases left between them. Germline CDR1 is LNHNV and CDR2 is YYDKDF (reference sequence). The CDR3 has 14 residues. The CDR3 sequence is CATRPGQRNYGYTF. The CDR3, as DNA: TGTGCCACCAGACCTGGACAGCGAAACTATGGCTACACCTTC.

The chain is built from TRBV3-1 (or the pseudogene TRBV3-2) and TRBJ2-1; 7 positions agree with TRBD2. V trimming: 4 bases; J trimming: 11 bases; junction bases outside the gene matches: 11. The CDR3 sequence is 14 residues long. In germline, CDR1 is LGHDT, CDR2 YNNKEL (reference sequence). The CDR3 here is CASSRKGGSPQQFF. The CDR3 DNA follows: TGTGCCAGCAGCCGGAAGGGCGGGAGCCCCCAGCAGTTCTTC.

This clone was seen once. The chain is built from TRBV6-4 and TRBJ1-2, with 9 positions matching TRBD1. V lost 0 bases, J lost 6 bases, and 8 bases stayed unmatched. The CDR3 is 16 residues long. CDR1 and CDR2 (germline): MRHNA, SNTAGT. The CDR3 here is CASSDSNRGPFNGYTF. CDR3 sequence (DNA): TGTGCCAGCAGTGACTCGAACAGGGGGCCTTTTAATGGCTACACCTTC.

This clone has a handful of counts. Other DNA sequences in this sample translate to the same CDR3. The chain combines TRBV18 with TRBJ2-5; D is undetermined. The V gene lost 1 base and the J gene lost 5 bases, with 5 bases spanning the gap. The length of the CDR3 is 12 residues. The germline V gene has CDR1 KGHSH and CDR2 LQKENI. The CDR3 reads CASSPLGETQYF. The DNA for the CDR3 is TGTGCCAGCTCACCACTGGGGGAGACCCAGTACTTC.

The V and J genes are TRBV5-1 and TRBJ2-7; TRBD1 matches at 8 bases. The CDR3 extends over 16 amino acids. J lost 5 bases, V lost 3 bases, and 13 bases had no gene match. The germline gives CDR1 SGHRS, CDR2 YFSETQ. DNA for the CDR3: TGCGCCAGCAGCTCCACGAGACAGGGGACTTTGAACGAGCAGTACTTC. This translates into CASSSTRQGTLNEQYF.

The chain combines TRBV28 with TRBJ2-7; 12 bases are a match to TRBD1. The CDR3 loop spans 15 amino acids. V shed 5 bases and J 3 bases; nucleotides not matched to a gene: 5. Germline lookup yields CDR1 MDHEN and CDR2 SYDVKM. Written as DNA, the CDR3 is TGTGCCAGCAGTGTCGGGACAGGGGGCAACTACGAGCAGTACTTC. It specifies CASSVGTGGNYEQYF.

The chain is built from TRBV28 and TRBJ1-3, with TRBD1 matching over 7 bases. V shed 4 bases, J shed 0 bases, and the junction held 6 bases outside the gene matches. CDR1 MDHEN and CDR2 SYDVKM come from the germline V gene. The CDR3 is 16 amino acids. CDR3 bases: TGTGCCAGCAGTTCAGCAGGGGGGGCCTCTGGAAACACCATATATTTT. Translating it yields CASSSAGGASGNTIYF.

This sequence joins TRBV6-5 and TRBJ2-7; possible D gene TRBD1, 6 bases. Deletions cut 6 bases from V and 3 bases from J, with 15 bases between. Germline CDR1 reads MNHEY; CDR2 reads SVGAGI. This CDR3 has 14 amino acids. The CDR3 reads CASRGGQSFYEQYF. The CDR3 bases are TGTGCCAGCAGGGGCGGACAGTCTTTCTACGAGCAGTACTTC.

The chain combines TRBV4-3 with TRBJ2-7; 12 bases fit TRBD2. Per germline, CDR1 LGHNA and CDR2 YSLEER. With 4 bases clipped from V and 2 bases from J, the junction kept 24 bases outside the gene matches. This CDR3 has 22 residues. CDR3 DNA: TGCGCCAGCAGCCTACCGGGGGCTCCGGGACTAGCGGGCAATAGCTTAGCCTACGAGCAGTACTTC. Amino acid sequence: CASSLPGAPGLAGNSLAYEQYF.

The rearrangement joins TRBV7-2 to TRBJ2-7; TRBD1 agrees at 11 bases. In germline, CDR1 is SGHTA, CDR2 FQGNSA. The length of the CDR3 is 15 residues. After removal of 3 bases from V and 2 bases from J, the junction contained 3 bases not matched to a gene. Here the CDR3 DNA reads TGTGCCAGCAGCTTGGACAGGGGGCAAACCTACGAGCAGTACTTC. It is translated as CASSLDRGQTYEQYF.

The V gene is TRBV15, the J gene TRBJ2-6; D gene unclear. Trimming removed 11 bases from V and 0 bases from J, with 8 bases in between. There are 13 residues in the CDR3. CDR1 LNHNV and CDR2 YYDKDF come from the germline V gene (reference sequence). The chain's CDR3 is CAAQFSGANVLTF. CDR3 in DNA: TGTGCCGCTCAGTTCTCTGGGGCCAACGTCCTGACTTTC.

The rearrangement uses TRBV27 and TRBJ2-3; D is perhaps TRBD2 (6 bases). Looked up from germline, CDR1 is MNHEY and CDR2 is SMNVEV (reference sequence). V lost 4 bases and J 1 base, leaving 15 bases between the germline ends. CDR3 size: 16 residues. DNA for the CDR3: TGTGCCAGCAGTTCCCTCCGCACTAGCCGCACAGATACGCAGTATTTT. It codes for CASSSLRTSRTDTQYF.

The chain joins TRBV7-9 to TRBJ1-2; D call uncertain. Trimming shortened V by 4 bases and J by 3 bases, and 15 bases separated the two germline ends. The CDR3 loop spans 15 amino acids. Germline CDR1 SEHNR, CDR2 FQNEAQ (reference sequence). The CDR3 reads CASSSIPEGHYGYTF. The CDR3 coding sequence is TGTGCCAGCAGCTCCATCCCGGAAGGTCACTATGGCTACACCTTC.

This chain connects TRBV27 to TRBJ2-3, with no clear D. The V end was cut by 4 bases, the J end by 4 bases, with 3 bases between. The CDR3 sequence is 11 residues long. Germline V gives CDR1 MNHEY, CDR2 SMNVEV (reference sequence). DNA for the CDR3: TGTGCCAGCAGTTCCCCAGATACGCAGTATTTT. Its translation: CASSSPDTQYF.

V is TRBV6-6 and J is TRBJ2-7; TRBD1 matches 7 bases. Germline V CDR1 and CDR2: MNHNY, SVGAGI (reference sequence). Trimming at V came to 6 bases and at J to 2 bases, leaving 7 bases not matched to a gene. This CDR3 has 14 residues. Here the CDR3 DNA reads TGTGCCAGCAGCCTACTCGGACAGGCCTACGAGCAGTACTTC. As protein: CASSLLGQAYEQYF.

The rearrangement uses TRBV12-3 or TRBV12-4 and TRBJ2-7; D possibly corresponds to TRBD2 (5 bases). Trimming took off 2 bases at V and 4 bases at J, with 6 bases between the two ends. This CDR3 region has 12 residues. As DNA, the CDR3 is TGTGCCAGCAGTTTAACGGGATACGAGCAGTACTTC. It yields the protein CASSLTGYEQYF.

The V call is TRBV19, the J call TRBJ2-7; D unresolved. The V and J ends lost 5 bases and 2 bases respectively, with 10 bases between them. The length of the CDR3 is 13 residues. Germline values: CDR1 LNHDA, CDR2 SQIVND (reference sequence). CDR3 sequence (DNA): TGTGCCAGTAGTGCGCATGTAGCCTACGAGCAGTACTTC. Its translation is CASSAHVAYEQYF.

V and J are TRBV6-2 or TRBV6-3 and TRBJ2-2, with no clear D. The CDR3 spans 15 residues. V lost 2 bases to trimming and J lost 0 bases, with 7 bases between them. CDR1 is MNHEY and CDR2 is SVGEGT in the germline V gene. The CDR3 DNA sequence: TGTGCCAGCAGTTACGGATTCACGAACACCGGGGAGCTGTTTTTT. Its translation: CASSYGFTNTGELFF.

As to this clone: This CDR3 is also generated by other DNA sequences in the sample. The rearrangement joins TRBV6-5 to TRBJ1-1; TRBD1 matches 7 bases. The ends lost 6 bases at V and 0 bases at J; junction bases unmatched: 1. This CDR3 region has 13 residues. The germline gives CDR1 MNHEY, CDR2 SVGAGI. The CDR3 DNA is TGTGCCAGCAGACAGGGGATGAACACTGAAGCTTTCTTT. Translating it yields CASRQGMNTEAFF.

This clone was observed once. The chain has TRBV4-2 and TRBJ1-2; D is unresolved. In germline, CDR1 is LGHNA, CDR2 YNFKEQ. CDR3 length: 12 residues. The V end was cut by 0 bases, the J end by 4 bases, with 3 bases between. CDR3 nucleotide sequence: TGTGCCAGCAGCCAAGATTCCTATGGCTACACCTTC. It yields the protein CASSQDSYGYTF.

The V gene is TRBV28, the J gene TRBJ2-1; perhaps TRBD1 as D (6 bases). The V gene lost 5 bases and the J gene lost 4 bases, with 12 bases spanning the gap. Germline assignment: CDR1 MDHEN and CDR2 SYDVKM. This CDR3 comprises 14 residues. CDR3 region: CASSPTGRYNEQFF. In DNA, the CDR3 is TGTGCCAGCAGTCCAACAGGGAGATACAATGAGCAGTTCTTC.